The present T cell receptor beta chain was sequenced within a study of human T cells and chemical hapten exposure. Time point given: patch test 3, about 24 weeks after DPC sensitization. As for treatment: therapeutic diphenylcyclopropenone sensitization with weekly scalp DPC. Donation of samples came from alopecia patients who were 18 to 70 years old and suitable for DPC. Germline CDR1 and CDR2: DFQATT and SNEGSKA (reference sequence). V shed 0 bases and J shed 0 bases, with 11 bases lying between them. This CDR3 is 16 amino acids long. This clonotype was counted only a few times. Original data processing: Counts of TCRs in each sample centred on a median of around 100,000 and extended from about 20,000 to 690,000. In TCRdb, the RACE reads were re-called with MiXCR into one record per CDR3 protein. The V and J calls were determined by TCRdb, not by the authors. This table has roughly 200,000 distinct CDR3 sequences, around 23% appearing once.

V is TRBV20-1 and J is TRBJ1-4; D unresolved. This TCR came from a woman aged 40-49 years with alopecia areata. Some clones in this sample may be carry-over from other donors' samples. The sample in question was whole blood, obtained in connection with sensitization to the hapten diphenylcyclopropenone (DPC). The DNA for the CDR3 is TGCAGTGCTAGAGATGGTTTAACAGCAACTAATGAAAAACTGTTTTTT. As protein: CSARDGLTATNEKLFF.